This T cell receptor beta chain was identified in a study of CD8 T cells in ankylosing spondylitis. Libraries for TCR beta were made by quantitative 5'-RACE with molecular barcodes. One entry per CDR3 protein, called by TCRdb with MiXCR from the 5' RACE reads. The sample consists of 300,000 to 350,000 distinct CDR3 sequences, 14% to 15% of them appearing once. Turning to this clonotype: The antigen remains undetermined.

Study-wide results and limits: Both synovial fluid and blood in reactive arthritis had previously been reported to carry some motif variants.

This CDR3 has 13 residues. Trimming removed 5 bases from V and 6 bases from J; junction bases left unmatched: 7. Germline lookup yields CDR1 WNHNN and CDR2 SYGVQD (reference sequence). Sequenced: blood, either unsorted or a sorted T cell fraction (not recorded which). The receptor comes from a male donor with ankylosing spondylitis or in good health (not recorded which). The rearrangement joins TRBV10-1 to TRBJ2-7; 7 bases are shared with TRBD1. The CDR3, as DNA: TGCGCCAGCAGTCCTACAGGGGCAGCCGAGCAGTACTTC. This codes for CASSPTGAAEQYF.